Listed here are 25 T cell receptor beta chains from one sample, sequenced in a study of identical twins. TCRdb used MiXCR to reprocess the 5' RACE reads, holding one entry per CDR3 protein. Among some 210,000 distinct CDR3 sequences listed, approximately 15% were seen once. The same data also contributed to another study, on T cells expressing NK-cell markers.

The material sequenced was CD8+ T cells sorted from blood. The receptor source for this set is a woman aged 18-35 years in good health.

A few counts support this clonotype. This rearrangement joins TRBV12-3 or TRBV12-4 to TRBJ2-1; TRBD2 matches 13 bases. Trimming at V came to 5 bases and at J to 6 bases, leaving 7 bases not matched to a gene. This CDR3 spans 16 amino acids. This CDR3 reads CASSLRLAGGPNEQFF. CDR3 DNA sequence: TGTGCCAGCAGTCTTAGACTAGCGGGAGGCCCCAATGAGCAGTTCTTC.

This rearrangement joins TRBV12-5 to TRBJ2-1; no clear D gene. Germline V CDR1 and CDR2: LGHNT, FRNRAP. V lost 7 bases, J lost 3 bases, and 10 bases lay in between. The CDR3 totals 13 residues. This CDR3 reads CASALAVYNEQFF. In DNA, the CDR3 is TGTGCTAGTGCCCTGGCGGTCTACAATGAGCAGTTCTTC. Full variable domain (outside the CDR3, taken from reference TRBV12-5 and TRBJ2-1): DARVTQTPRHKVTEMGQEVTMRCQPILGHNTVFWYRQTMMQGLELLAYFRNRAPLDDSGMPKDRFSAEMPDATLATLKIQPSEPRDSAVYFCASALAVYNEQFFGPGTRLTVL.

V and J are TRBV7-9 and TRBJ2-7, with TRBD2 as a possible D gene (5 bases). Trimming removed 5 bases at V and 3 bases at J, with 8 bases between. This CDR3 is 12 amino acids long. Germline values: CDR1 SEHNR, CDR2 FQNEAQ (reference sequence). This CDR3 reads CASSPGIYEQYF. The CDR3, as DNA: TGTGCCAGCAGCCCGGGGATCTACGAGCAGTACTTC.

The chain recombines TRBV20-1 with TRBJ2-1; D perhaps matches TRBD1 (5 bases). This CDR3 has 14 amino acids. V lost 0 bases, J lost 7 bases, and 13 bases lay in between. Per the germline V gene, CDR1 is DFQATT and CDR2 is SNEGSKA (reference sequence). CDR3 residues: CSARDGARGNEQFF. In nucleotides, the CDR3 is TGCAGTGCTAGAGATGGAGCTAGGGGTAATGAGCAGTTCTTC.

The gene calls are TRBV29-1 and TRBJ1-4; possible D gene TRBD1, 6 bases. Between the trimmed V and J ends, which lost 2 bases and 8 bases, there was a span of 12 bases. The CDR3 length is 13 residues. Germline assignment: CDR1 SQVTM and CDR2 ANQGSEA. The CDR3 sequence is CSVESGEGEKLFF. The CDR3 region has the DNA TGCAGCGTTGAATCAGGGGAGGGCGAAAAACTGTTTTTT.

The genes are TRBV25-1 and TRBJ1-1; no clear D. CDR3 length: 12 residues. V gave up 4 bases and J gave up 7 bases, with 10 bases separating them. Looked up from germline, CDR1 is MGHDK and CDR2 is SYGVNS. The CDR3 coding sequence is TGTGCCAGCAGTGGACTGACGGATGAAGCTTTCTTT. This gives the protein CASSGLTDEAFF.

The chain recombines TRBV7-9 with TRBJ2-1; possibly TRBD2 for D (6 bases). The CDR3 is 16 residues long. Trimming pared 6 bases from V and 6 bases from J, leaving 21 bases between. Germline CDR1 SEHNR, CDR2 FQNEAQ (reference sequence). CDR3 in amino acids: CASRLLPGLGSNEQFF. CDR3 nucleotides: TGTGCCAGCAGATTGCTGCCGGGACTTGGGAGCAATGAGCAGTTCTTC.

This clonotype was counted at least ten times. This sequence joins TRBV4-3 and TRBJ2-1; possibly TRBD2 for D (5 bases). This CDR3 region has 12 residues. V was cut by 6 bases and J by 9 bases, with 12 bases left in between. Germline V lookup: CDR1 LGHNA, CDR2 YSLEER. The CDR3 bases are TGCGCCAGCAGTTCCGGACGGGGTGAGCAGTTCTTC. Amino acids: CASSSGRGEQFF.

This clonotype has more than one count but fewer than ten. The V and J genes are TRBV7-9 and TRBJ2-7, with D uncertain. Germline assignment: CDR1 SEHNR and CDR2 FQNEAQ (reference sequence). Trimming stripped 5 bases from V and 1 base from J, with 15 bases between. This CDR3 has 15 amino acids. This chain's CDR3 is CASSEPLGRSYEQYF. Here the CDR3 DNA reads TGTGCCAGCAGCGAGCCCCTAGGACGTTCCTACGAGCAGTACTTC.

Only a few counts were recorded for this clonotype. This chain connects TRBV9 to TRBJ1-6; D possibly corresponds to TRBD1 (5 bases). Germline CDR1 is SGDLS and CDR2 is YYNGEE. The CDR3 is 13 amino acids. Trimming removed 3 bases at V and 6 bases at J, with 7 bases between. CDR3 amino acids: CASSGGSNSPLHF. CDR3 DNA sequence: TGTGCCAGCAGCGGGGGCAGTAATTCACCCCTCCACTTT.

A few counts support this clonotype. J is TRBJ2-5 and V is TRBV28, with 10 bases identical to TRBD2. This CDR3 is 16 amino acids long. Unmatched junction bases numbered 9, after V lost 3 bases and J lost 5 bases. The germline gives CDR1 MDHEN, CDR2 SYDVKM. This CDR3 is CASSFPSGGQAETQYF. The CDR3 region has the DNA TGTGCCAGCAGTTTTCCTAGCGGGGGCCAGGCGGAGACCCAGTACTTC.

The V and J genes are TRBV3-1 and TRBJ2-5; the D is unclear. The CDR3 loop spans 15 amino acids. V shed 0 bases and J shed 5 bases, with 13 bases lying between them. The germline V gene has CDR1 LGHDT and CDR2 YNNKEL (reference sequence). CDR3 DNA: TGTGCCAGCAGCCAAGAGAGCGAAAGGGTGGAGACCCAGTACTTC. Its protein product is CASSQESERVETQYF.

This chain connects TRBV7-9 to TRBJ1-1; the D gene is possibly TRBD1 (6 bases). CDR1 SEHNR and CDR2 FQNEAQ come from the germline V gene (reference sequence). V dropped 1 base and J dropped 4 bases, with 13 bases sitting between them. The CDR3 is 15 amino acids. CDR3 region: CASSLVVGGGTEAFF. The CDR3 coding sequence is TGTGCCAGCAGCTTAGTGGTGGGAGGGGGCACTGAAGCTTTCTTT.

This clonotype was detected a few times. The chain employs TRBV12-3 or TRBV12-4 and TRBJ2-2; D could derive from TRBD1 or TRBD2 (5 bases each). This CDR3 contains 18 residues. V lost 5 bases, J lost 5 bases, and 24 bases lay in between. For the CDR3, the DNA is TGTGCCAGCAGTCCCCATCCTCGTCAGGGACCGAGTACCGGGGAGCTGTTTTTT. This codes for CASSPHPRQGPSTGELFF.

This clonotype was counted only a few times. The chain links TRBV12-3 or TRBV12-4 to TRBJ2-1; TRBD2 aligns across 9 bases. This CDR3 has 13 residues. V lost 3 bases and J lost 9; bases outside the gene matches: 3. DNA of the CDR3: TGTGCCAGCAGTTTCTTGACTAGCGGTGAGCAGTTCTTC. The encoded protein is CASSFLTSGEQFF.

The chain employs TRBV27 and TRBJ2-7, with D hard to call. V lost 8 bases, J lost 2 bases, and 16 bases lay in between. Germline CDR1 reads MNHEY; CDR2 reads SMNVEV (reference sequence). The CDR3 covers 14 residues. CDR3 nucleotides: TGTGCCAGCGGGCGGTTAAACGAGGCCTACGAGCAGTACTTC. Protein product: CASGRLNEAYEQYF.

The V gene is TRBV11-2, the J gene TRBJ2-7; TRBD2 agrees at 9 bases. CDR1 is SGHAT and CDR2 is FQNNGV in the germline V gene. The V gene end was trimmed by 1 base and the J gene end by 2 bases; junction bases not matched to a gene: 6. This CDR3 comprises 16 residues. The CDR3 spells CASSLVGGRVAYEQYF. DNA for the CDR3: TGTGCCAGCAGCTTAGTCGGCGGGAGGGTGGCCTACGAGCAGTACTTC.

The chain uses TRBV5-5 and TRBJ2-1; no clear D. CDR3 length: 15 amino acids. V was clipped by 2 bases and J by 0 bases, with 9 bases between them. Germline V CDR1 and CDR2: SGHKS, YYEKEE (reference sequence). The CDR3 DNA reads as TGTGCCAGCAGCTTCTTGCGGAGCTCCTACAATGAGCAGTTCTTC. As protein: CASSFLRSSYNEQFF.

This clonotype was found a few times. The CDR3 loop reads CAWSTWGSGANVLTF. CDR3 in DNA: TGTGCCTGGAGTACGTGGGGCTCTGGGGCCAACGTCCTGACTTTC. The chain has TRBV30 and TRBJ2-6; D is uncertain. The CDR3 sequence is 15 residues long. CDR1 is GTSNPN, CDR2 SVGIG, per germline (reference sequence). V lost 2 bases, J lost 0 bases, and 8 bases lay in between.

This clonotype was seen many times. The chain uses TRBV14 and TRBJ1-2; perhaps TRBD1 as D (6 bases). From germline, CDR1 is SGHDN and CDR2 FVKESK. The CDR3 runs to 15 residues. The germline V and J ends were trimmed by 4 bases and 2 bases, with 14 bases remaining between them. This CDR3 is CASSRESRGNYGYTF. Written as DNA, the CDR3 is TGTGCCAGCAGCCGAGAGAGCAGGGGAAACTATGGCTACACCTTC.

V usage is TRBV13 and J usage is TRBJ1-1; the D is unclear. The CDR3 contains 14 residues. Germline V gene lookup returns CDR1 PRHDT and CDR2 FYEKMQ (reference sequence). V was trimmed by 5 bases and J by 1 base, leaving 11 bases between them. The CDR3 DNA follows: TGTGCCAGCAGCCCCCCAACCGCGAACACTGAAGCTTTCTTT. It is translated as CASSPPTANTEAFF.

This clonotype appeared a few times. This chain uses TRBV12-5 with TRBJ2-5, with no clear D. Trimming took off 6 bases at V and 4 bases at J, with 9 bases between the two ends. The CDR3 contains 12 residues. Germline CDR1 is LGHNT and CDR2 is FRNRAP. In nucleotides, the CDR3 is TGTGCTAGTGGAATCACGAGAGAGACCCAGTACTTC. It specifies CASGITRETQYF.

The rearrangement joins TRBV7-9 to TRBJ2-3, with D possibly being TRBD1 (5 bases). The V gene's germline CDR1 is SEHNR and CDR2 FQNEAQ (reference sequence). This CDR3 has 13 amino acids. Trimming left V 8 bases short and J 2 bases short, with 11 bases between. The CDR3 here is CASGADDTDTQYF. DNA of the CDR3: TGTGCCAGCGGGGCGGACGACACAGATACGCAGTATTTT. Drawing the rest from reference TRBV7-9 and TRBJ2-3, the complete variable domain is DTGVSQNPRHKITKRGQNVTFRCDPISEHNRLYWYRQTLGQGPEFLTYFQNEAQLEKSRLLSDRFSAERPKGSFSTLEIQRTEQGDSAMYLCASGADDTDTQYFGPGTRLTVL.

This clonotype was picked up a small number of times. The chain links TRBV25-1 to TRBJ2-7; D gene ambiguous. The length of the CDR3 is 11 residues. Germline lookup yields CDR1 MGHDK and CDR2 SYGVNS. Between the trimmed V and J ends, which lost 3 bases and 7 bases, there was a span of 7 bases. The CDR3 DNA reads TGTGCCAGCAGTGAGACTTGGGAGCAGTACTTC. This gives the protein CASSETWEQYF.

This clonotype occurred many times. The chain couples TRBV27 to TRBJ2-1; the match to TRBD2 covers 9 bases. Losses at the gene ends were 5 bases for V and 2 bases for J; bases not matched to a gene: 4. The CDR3 runs to 15 residues. Germline V gene data show CDR1 as MNHEY and CDR2 as SMNVEV (reference sequence). This chain's CDR3 is CASSLRLAAYNEQFF. CDR3 DNA sequence: TGTGCCAGCAGTCTCCGACTAGCGGCCTACAATGAGCAGTTCTTC.